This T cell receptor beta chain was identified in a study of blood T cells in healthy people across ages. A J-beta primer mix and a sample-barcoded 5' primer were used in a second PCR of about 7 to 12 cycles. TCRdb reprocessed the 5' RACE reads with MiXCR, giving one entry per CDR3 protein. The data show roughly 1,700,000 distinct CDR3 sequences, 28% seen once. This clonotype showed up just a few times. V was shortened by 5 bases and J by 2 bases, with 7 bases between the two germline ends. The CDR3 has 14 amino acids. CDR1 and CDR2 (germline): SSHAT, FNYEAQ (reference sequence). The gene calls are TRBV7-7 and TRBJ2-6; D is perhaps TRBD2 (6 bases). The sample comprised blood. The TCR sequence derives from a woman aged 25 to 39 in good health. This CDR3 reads CASSREAGANVLTF. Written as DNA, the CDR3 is TGTGCCAGCAGCAGGGAGGCTGGGGCCAACGTCCTGACTTTC.